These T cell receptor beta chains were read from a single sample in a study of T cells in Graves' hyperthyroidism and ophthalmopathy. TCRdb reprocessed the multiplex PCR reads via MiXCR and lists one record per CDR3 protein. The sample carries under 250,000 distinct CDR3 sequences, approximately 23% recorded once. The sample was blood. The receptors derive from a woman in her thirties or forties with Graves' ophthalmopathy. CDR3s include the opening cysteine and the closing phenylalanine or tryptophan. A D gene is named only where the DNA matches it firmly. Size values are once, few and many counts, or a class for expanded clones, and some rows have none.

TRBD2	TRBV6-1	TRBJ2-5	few	TGTGCCAGCAGAATCGTAGCGGGGGGAGAGACTCAGTACTTC	CASRIVAGGETQYF
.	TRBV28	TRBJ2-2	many	TGTGCCAGCGGGGAGGATGCGAACACCGGGGAGCTGTTTTTT	CASGEDANTGELFF
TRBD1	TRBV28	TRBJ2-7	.	TGTGCCAGCAGTTTATCAGGTCGGTGGGGGACAGGGAAGGGCAGCGAGCAGTACTTC	CASSLSGRWGTGKGSEQYF
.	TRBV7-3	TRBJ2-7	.	TGTGCCAGCAGCTCACAGGCTTATTGGGTCTACGAGCAGTACTTC	CASSSQAYWVYEQYF
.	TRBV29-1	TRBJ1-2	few	TGCAGCGTTGACGGTACAGGGGGCTACACCTTC	CSVDGTGGYTF
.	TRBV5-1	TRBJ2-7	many	TGCGCCAGCAGCTTGTGGGAGCCCTCCTACGAGCAGTACTTC	CASSLWEPSYEQYF
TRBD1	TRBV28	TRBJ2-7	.	TGTGCCAGCAGTGAGGGCCGGGACAGAAACTACTTC	CASSEGRDRNYF
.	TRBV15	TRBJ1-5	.	TGTGCCACCAGCAGCACAGAAACCCATAGCAATCAGCCCCAGCATTTT	CATSSTETHSNQPQHF
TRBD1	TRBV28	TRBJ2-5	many	TGTGCCAGCACACCGACAGGGGGGTTAGGGACCCAGTACTTC	CASTPTGGLGTQYF
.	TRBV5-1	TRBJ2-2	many	TGCGCCAGCAGCTTGGGCGGGGAGCCCGGGGAGCTGTTTTTT	CASSLGGEPGELFF
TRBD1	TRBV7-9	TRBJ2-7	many	TGTGCCAGCAGCTTAGCGTGGACAGGGGGCGCGTCCTACGAGCAGTACTTC	CASSLAWTGGASYEQYF
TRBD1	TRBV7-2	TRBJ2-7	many	TGTGCCAGCAGCTCCACCGGGACAGGGATGGGCGAGCAGTACTTC	CASSSTGTGMGEQYF
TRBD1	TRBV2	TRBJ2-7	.	TGTGCCAGCAGTCATACCGGGACAGGGGTACACGAGCAGTACTTC	CASSHTGTGVHEQYF
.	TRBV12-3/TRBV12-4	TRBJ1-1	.	TGTGCCAGCAGCATCAGCGCGGTGAACACTGAAGCTTTCTTT	CASSISAVNTEAFF
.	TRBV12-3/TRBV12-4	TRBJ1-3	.	TGTGCCAGCAGTTTAATTACGGCACAGATGGGAAACACCATATGTTTT	CASSLITAQMGNTICF